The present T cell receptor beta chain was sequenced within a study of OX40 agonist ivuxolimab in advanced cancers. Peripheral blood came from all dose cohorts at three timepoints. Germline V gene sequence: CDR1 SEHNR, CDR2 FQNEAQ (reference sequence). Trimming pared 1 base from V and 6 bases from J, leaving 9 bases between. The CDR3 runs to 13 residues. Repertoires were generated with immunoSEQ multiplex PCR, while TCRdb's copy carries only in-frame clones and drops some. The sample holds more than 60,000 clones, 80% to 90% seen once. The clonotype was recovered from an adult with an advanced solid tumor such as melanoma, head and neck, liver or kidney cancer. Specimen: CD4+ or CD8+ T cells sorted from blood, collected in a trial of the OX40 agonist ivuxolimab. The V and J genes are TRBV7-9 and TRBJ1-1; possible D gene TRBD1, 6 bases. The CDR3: CASSLVRGPEAFF. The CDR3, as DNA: TGTGCCAGCAGCTTAGTCAGGGGTCCTGAAGCTTTCTTT.